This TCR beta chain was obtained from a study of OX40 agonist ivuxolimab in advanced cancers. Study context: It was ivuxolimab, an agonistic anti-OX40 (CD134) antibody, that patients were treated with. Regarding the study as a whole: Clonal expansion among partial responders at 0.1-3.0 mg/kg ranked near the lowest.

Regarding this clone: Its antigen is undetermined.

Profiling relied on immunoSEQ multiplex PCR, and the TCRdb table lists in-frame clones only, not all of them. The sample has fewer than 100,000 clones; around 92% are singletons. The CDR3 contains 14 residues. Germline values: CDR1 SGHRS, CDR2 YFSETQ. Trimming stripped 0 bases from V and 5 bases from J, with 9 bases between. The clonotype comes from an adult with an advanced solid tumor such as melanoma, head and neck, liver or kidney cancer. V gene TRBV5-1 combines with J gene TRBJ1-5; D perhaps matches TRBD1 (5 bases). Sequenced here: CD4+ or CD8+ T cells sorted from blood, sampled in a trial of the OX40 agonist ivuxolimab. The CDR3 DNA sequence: TGCGCCAGCAGCTTGGACGGGGGGGATCAGCCCCAGCATTTT. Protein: CASSLDGGDQPQHF.